This entry describes one TCR beta chain. TCRdb keeps only in-frame clones here, not all; method: immunoSEQ multiplex PCR. Here the sample spans approximately 150,000 clones, 83% being singletons. This sample was taken from a study of blood T cell repertoires in COVID-19. Study as a whole: Sites across the United States, Italy and Spain contributed samples from acute and convalescent COVID-19. PBMCs, B-cell-depleted T cells, or T cells provided the cDNA or gDNA that made up the material.

Germline V gives CDR1 SGHTA, CDR2 FQGNSA. V lost 1 base, J lost 7 bases, and 13 bases lay in between. This CDR3 contains 14 residues. Sequencing used peripheral blood. This clonotype originated in an elderly woman with acute or convalescent COVID-19. The rearrangement links TRBV7-2 to TRBJ1-2; no reliable D call. The CDR3: CASSLDSGRGGYTF. The CDR3 DNA is TGTGCCAGCAGCTTAGACAGCGGCCGAGGTGGCTACACCTTC.